This T cell receptor beta chain was retrieved from a study of shared clonotypes between healthy human individuals. As regards this clone: Other DNA sequences of this sample code for an identical CDR3.

The CDR3 loop spans 15 amino acids. J was trimmed by 4 bases and V by 2 bases; bases with no gene match: 0. Germline assignment: CDR1 SEHNR and CDR2 FQNEAQ (reference sequence). Libraries were prepared by immunoSEQ multiplex PCR; TCRdb keeps only in-frame clonotypes and omits some of them. The profile shows about 1.5 million clones, around 98% of them singletons. Sequenced sample: naive CD4+ T cells sorted from blood. Specified subset: CD45RA+ positively selected. V is TRBV7-9 and J is TRBJ2-1, with 12 positions matching TRBD2. The sequence was obtained from a man aged 30-40 years in good health. The CDR3, as DNA: TGTGCCAGCAGCTTACTAGCGGGAGGGTACAATGAGCAGTTCTTC. Translating it yields CASSLLAGGYNEQFF.